This T cell receptor (beta chain) was documented in a study of cytomegalovirus exposure and HLA in healthy donors. Findings and limits, study-wide: Most TCR beta V segments were productive about 87% or about 30% of the time in an earlier analysis. Certain sequence variants were highly shared and formed a cluster, and this cluster was likely a sequencing artifact.

When sampled, the donors appeared nominally healthy, though they likely had unrecorded immune exposures. The PCR ran on 60 Vbeta and 13 Jbeta primers. Clones were read by immunoSEQ multiplex PCR, and TCRdb kept only the in-frame ones, dropping some. Of 90,000 to 100,000 clones listed, approximately 80% are singletons. The CDR3 extends over 17 amino acids. Germline CDR1 is MGHDK and CDR2 is SYGVNS. The V gene end was trimmed by 2 bases and the J gene end by 5 bases; junction bases not matched to a gene: 14. Points on this clone: Antigen specificity is unknown.

The receptor comes from a man between 18 and 29 years old in good health and CMV-seronegative. Sequencing was done on a sample of PBMCs. The chain links TRBV25-1 to TRBJ1-2, with 7 nucleotides matching TRBD1. In DNA, the CDR3 is TGTGCCAGCAGTGAAAGGGACAGCGGTTTGGTTTATTATGGCTACACCTTC. Amino acid sequence: CASSERDSGLVYYGYTF.